This T cell receptor beta chain was sequenced during a study of cytomegalovirus exposure and HLA in healthy donors. Overall study findings and caveats: Per a later analysis, about 17,000 TCR beta sequences showed association with HLA alleles at 0.05 false discovery rate. A highly shared variant cluster was judged a likely technical artifact. There were reportedly fewer N-insertions in an Asian-associated ancestry cluster than the roughly 670-donor mean, in a later analysis. CMV serostatus was the only immune exposure information that was available.

Details on this clone: What it binds is not known.

The CDR3 runs to 14 residues. Trimming at V came to 7 bases and at J to 2 bases, leaving 8 bases not matched to a gene. Germline V CDR1 and CDR2: SQVTM, ANQGSEA. It was with 60 Vbeta and 13 Jbeta primers that the PCR ran. Sequenced by immunoSEQ multiplex PCR; TCRdb stores in-frame clones only, minus some. The table includes hundreds of thousands of clones, roughly 83% detected once. Sequencing used PBMCs. This TCR was sampled from a boy aged 2-15 years in good health and CMV-seronegative. The V gene is TRBV29-1, the J gene TRBJ1-2; 9 bases are shared with TRBD1. CDR3 DNA: TGCAGCGCACAATACAGGGGGCGCAACTATGGCTACACCTTC. It specifies CSAQYRGRNYGYTF.